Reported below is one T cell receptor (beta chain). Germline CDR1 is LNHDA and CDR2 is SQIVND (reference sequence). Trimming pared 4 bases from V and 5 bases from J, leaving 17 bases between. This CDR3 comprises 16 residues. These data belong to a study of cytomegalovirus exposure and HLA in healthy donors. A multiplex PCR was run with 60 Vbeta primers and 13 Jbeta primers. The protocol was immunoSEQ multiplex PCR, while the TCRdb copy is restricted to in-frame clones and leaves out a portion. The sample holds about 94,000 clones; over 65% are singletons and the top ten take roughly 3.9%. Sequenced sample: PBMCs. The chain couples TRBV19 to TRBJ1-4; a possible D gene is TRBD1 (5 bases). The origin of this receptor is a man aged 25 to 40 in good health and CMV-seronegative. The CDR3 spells CASSKQAGHPNEKLFF. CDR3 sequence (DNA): TGTGCCAGTAGTAAGCAGGCCGGACACCCAAATGAAAAACTGTTTTTT.